The source of this TCR beta chain is a study of T cell responses to AZD1222 COVID-19 vaccine. Concerning this clone itself: Its target is unknown.

The germline V gene has CDR1 SGDLS and CDR2 YYNGEE. This CDR3 contains 16 residues. The V and J ends lost 4 bases and 4 bases, in that order; junction bases with no gene match: 13. Only in-frame clones appear in the TCRdb table, and some are missing; sequencing was by immunoSEQ multiplex PCR. The sample contains roughly 33,000 clones, approximately 80% of which appear only once. Study-wide points: Repertoires were collected only later (after the peak T cell response had occurred).

This receptor was identified in an adult who received the AZD1222 COVID-19 vaccine. This chain uses TRBV9 with TRBJ1-2, with 7 bases aligning to TRBD1. The sample consisted of peripheral blood, taken 28 days after the second AZD1222 dose. DNA of the CDR3: TGTGCCAGCAGCACCCCCCGTGGTGGGACAGTCTATGGCTACACCTTC. Its translation: CASSTPRGGTVYGYTF.